These 21 T cell receptor beta chains came from one sample sequenced in a study of blood T cell repertoires in COVID-19. Assay used: immunoSEQ multiplex PCR; TCRdb lists only in-frame clones, some missing. Of 200,000 or so clones listed, about 87% are singletons. The material sequenced was PBMCs or T cells enriched from blood (not recorded which). The receptor set was obtained from a woman between 40 and 50 years old with acute COVID-19.

The V call is TRBV29-1, the J call TRBJ1-3; 7 bases agree with TRBD1. Germline V lookup: CDR1 SQVTM, CDR2 ANQGSEA. The CDR3 consists of 13 residues. V dropped 7 bases and J dropped 0; count of bases not matched to a gene: 3. The CDR3 region is CSATGSSGNTIYF. For the CDR3, the DNA is TGCAGCGCGACAGGGAGCTCTGGAAACACCATATATTTT.

V and J are TRBV5-1 and TRBJ1-2; unclear D gene. V was pared by 2 bases and J by 3 bases, with 8 bases between. The germline CDR1 and CDR2 sequences are SGHRS and YFSETQ. This CDR3 contains 13 residues. The CDR3 DNA sequence: TGCGCCAGCAGCTTAGGAGGGTACTATGGCTACACCTTC. It specifies CASSLGGYYGYTF.

This clone was seen a single time. One junction end does not reproduce the germline sequence, and a read error may be involved. The V gene is TRBV3-1 (or the pseudogene TRBV3-2), the J gene TRBJ1-2, with 8 bases aligning to TRBD1. Germline V CDR1 and CDR2: LGHDT, YNNKEL (reference sequence). This CDR3 has 12 residues. Written as DNA, the CDR3 is TGTGCCAGCAGCAACGACAGGGGCGGATATGCCTTC. Translating it yields CASSNDRGGYAF.

The chain joins TRBV19 to TRBJ1-2; D is unclear. Germline V gene data show CDR1 as LNHDA and CDR2 as SQIVND (reference sequence). V lost 1 base to trimming and J lost 0 bases, with 15 bases between them. CDR3 size: 17 residues. The CDR3 sequence: CASSIGSINGANYGYTF. The CDR3 DNA reads TGTGCCAGTAGTATAGGGAGTATAAACGGAGCTAACTATGGCTACACCTTC.

In nucleotides, the CDR3 is TGTGCCAGCAGTTTATTCGGTGTGGACGAGCAGTACGTC. Translating it yields CASSLFGVDEQYV. This rearrangement joins TRBV12-3 or TRBV12-4 to TRBJ2-7; D not certain. This CDR3 is built from 13 residues. Trimming pared 2 bases from V and 5 bases from J, leaving 10 bases between.

The V and J genes are TRBV19 and TRBJ2-5; 11 bases map to TRBD2. The V gene's germline CDR1 is LNHDA and CDR2 SQIVND (reference sequence). Trimming at V came to 4 bases and at J to 6 bases, leaving 7 bases not matched to a gene. CDR3 length: 15 amino acids. CDR3 sequence: CASSTLAGGVQTQYF. CDR3 in DNA: TGTGCCAGTAGTACTCTAGCGGGAGGAGTGCAGACCCAGTACTTC.

This chain uses TRBV18 with TRBJ2-1; TRBD1 aligns across 9 bases. Germline CDR1 reads KGHSH; CDR2 reads LQKENI. J gave up 5 bases and V 3 bases, and 5 bases lay outside the gene matches. The CDR3 has 15 amino acids. CDR3 in DNA: TGTGCCAGCTCACCGAGGAGACAGGGGGACAATGAGCAGTTCTTC. Translating gives CASSPRRQGDNEQFF.

The chain couples TRBV7-2 to TRBJ2-7; D gene uncertain. V was trimmed by 5 bases and J by 1 base, leaving 12 bases between them. The CDR3 runs to 14 residues. CDR1 is SGHTA, CDR2 FQGNSA, per germline. The CDR3 reads CASSLEVRSYEQYF. CDR3 sequence (DNA): TGTGCCAGCAGCCTCGAGGTTCGGTCCTACGAGCAGTACTTC.

The chain has TRBV18 and TRBJ1-2; the match to TRBD1 covers 7 bases. This CDR3 has 18 amino acids. Germline CDR1 is KGHSH and CDR2 is LQKENI. The V and J ends lost 3 bases and 4 bases, in that order; junction bases with no gene match: 17. CDR3 in amino acids: CASSPRTGTDYAVYGYTF. In DNA form, the CDR3 reads TGTGCCAGCTCACCCAGAACAGGGACAGACTATGCCGTCTATGGCTACACCTTC.

The chain carries TRBV10-3 and TRBJ2-7; the D gene is possibly TRBD1 (5 bases). Trimming removed 0 bases at V and 6 bases at J, with 6 bases between. CDR1 and CDR2 from the germline V gene are ENHRY and SYGVKD. This CDR3 spans 12 amino acids. The CDR3 reads CAISESQGEQYF. CDR3 DNA: TGTGCCATCAGTGAGTCTCAGGGCGAGCAGTACTTC.

V and J are TRBV18 and TRBJ2-2; tentative D call: TRBD1 (5 bases). Trimming removed 4 bases from V and 4 bases from J, with 16 bases in between. This CDR3 comprises 16 residues. CDR1 and CDR2 from the germline V gene are KGHSH and LQKENI. CDR3 in DNA: TGTGCCAGCTCACAGCTACCGCGACAGTCCACCGGGGAGCTGTTTTTT. Its translation is CASSQLPRQSTGELFF.

The chain couples TRBV7-9 to TRBJ2-5, with D perhaps matching TRBD1 (6 bases). The CDR3 contains 15 residues. Germline V gene sequence: CDR1 SEHNR, CDR2 FQNEAQ (reference sequence). The V gene lost 6 bases and the J gene lost 5 bases, with 19 bases spanning the gap. CDR3 loop: CASSLPLTGRETQYF. In DNA form, the CDR3 reads TGTGCCAGCAGTCTTCCTCTGACAGGACGGGAGACCCAGTACTTC.

The chain recombines TRBV24-1 with TRBJ1-1; 7 bases are a match to TRBD1. This CDR3 is built from 12 residues. From germline, CDR1 is KGHDR and CDR2 SFDVKD. J was trimmed by 6 bases and V by 7 bases; bases with no gene match: 4. The CDR3 sequence: CATSDRDAEAFF. CDR3 nucleotide sequence: TGTGCCACCAGCGACAGGGACGCTGAAGCTTTCTTT.

The CDR3 loop is CASSLVVGVEDSPLHF. The CDR3 region has the DNA TGTGCCAGCAGCTTAGTAGTCGGGGTAGAGGATTCACCCCTCCACTTT. This rearrangement joins TRBV7-2 to TRBJ1-6; D ambiguous. Trimming took off 1 base at V and 8 bases at J, with 15 bases between the two ends. The CDR3 extends over 16 amino acids. Germline values: CDR1 SGHTA, CDR2 FQGNSA.

The chain recombines TRBV11-3 with TRBJ1-6; 10 bases fit TRBD1. Germline assignment: CDR1 SGHNT and CDR2 YENEEA. J gave up 8 bases and V 7 bases, and 5 bases lay outside the gene matches. The CDR3 has 14 residues. CDR3 DNA: TGTGCCAGCAACCGGGACAGGGGTGATTCACCCCTCCACTTT. Protein product: CASNRDRGDSPLHF.

The chain employs TRBV5-7 and TRBJ2-7, with no clear D. TRBV5-7 is an ORF for which the function is uncertain. Between the trimmed V and J ends, which lost 2 bases and 0 bases, there was a span of 9 bases. CDR3 length: 14 residues. In DNA form, the CDR3 reads TGTGCCAGCAGCTTTAGTTACTACTCCTACGAGCAGTACGTC. Amino acids: CASSFSYYSYEQYV.

This clone occurred many times. J is TRBJ1-2 and V is TRBV2; TRBD1 matches at 8 bases. J was trimmed by 5 bases and V by 7 bases; bases with no gene match: 6. This CDR3 is built from 13 residues. The germline gives CDR1 SNHLY, CDR2 FYNNEI. The CDR3 region is CASKYRGDYGYTF. In DNA form, the CDR3 reads TGTGCCAGCAAGTACAGGGGGGATTATGGCTACACCTTC. Using reference TRBV2 and TRBJ1-2 for the parts outside the CDR3, the full variable domain is EPEVTQTPSHQVTQMGQEVILRCVPISNHLYFYWYRQILGQKVEFLVSFYNNEISEKSEIFDDQFSVERPDGSNFTLKIRSTKLEDSAMYFCASKYRGDYGYTFGSGTRLTVV.

V is TRBV6-5 and J is TRBJ2-1; a possible D gene is TRBD2 (6 bases). Looked up from germline, CDR1 is MNHEY and CDR2 is SVGAGI. Trimming left V 6 bases short and J 10 bases short, with 10 bases between. This CDR3 has 11 residues. CDR3 protein: CASSGTREQFF. CDR3 DNA: TGTGCCAGCAGCGGGACTCGGGAGCAGTTCTTC.

The V gene is TRBV7-2, the J gene TRBJ2-5, with TRBD2 identical over 7 bases. Germline V gene sequence: CDR1 SGHTA, CDR2 FQGNSA. Trimming cost V 4 bases and J 1 base; bases outside gene matches: 0. The CDR3 has 13 residues. The CDR3 reads CASSWGGQETQYF. CDR3 coding DNA: TGTGCCAGCAGCTGGGGGGGCCAAGAGACCCAGTACTTC.

In this sample, this clone turned up a few times. This specimen includes other DNA sequences encoding the same CDR3. The J gene is TRBJ1-5, the V gene TRBV7-9; 9 bases are a match to TRBD1. Trimming took 5 bases from V and 4 from J; bases not matched to a gene: 0. Looked up from germline, CDR1 is SEHNR and CDR2 is FQNEAQ (reference sequence). The CDR3 has 13 amino acids. The CDR3 region is CASSGTGNQPQHF. The CDR3, as DNA: TGTGCCAGCAGCGGGACAGGGAATCAGCCCCAGCATTTT.

This chain uses TRBV19 with TRBJ2-3, with a tentative D call TRBD2 (5 bases). V lost 4 bases to trimming and J lost 2 bases, with 13 bases between them. From germline, CDR1 is LNHDA and CDR2 SQIVND (reference sequence). CDR3 length: 15 residues. CDR3 bases: TGTGCCAGTAGTAACGGAAGGAGGAACACAGATACGCAGTATTTT. Translating gives CASSNGRRNTDTQYF.